These T cell receptor beta chains were read from a single sample in a study of post-analysis software for immune sequencing data. One entry per CDR3 protein, called by TCRdb with MiXCR from the PCR reads. The data show 740,000 or so distinct CDR3 sequences, 53% seen once. Sequencing was performed on blood. These receptors came from a girl between 10 and 17 years old with multiple sclerosis. CDR3s leave out the opening cysteine and the closing phenylalanine or tryptophan. Rows give clone size only sometimes, using once, few, many, or a class for an expanded clone.

CDR3 protein: ASSAGAPAKNIQY
J gene: TRBJ2-4
V gene: TRBV5-5
clone size: few

CDR3 protein: SSTPRLAAYEQY
J gene: TRBJ2-7
V gene: TRBV20-1
clone size: once

CDR3 protein: ASSGGLDYEQY
J gene: -
V gene: TRBV9
clone size: few

CDR3 protein: ASRISGSSGEQY
J gene: TRBJ2-7
V gene: TRBV27
clone size: -

CDR3 protein: ASSRDYRGHEQY
J gene: -
V gene: TRBV5-6
clone size: -

CDR3 protein: ASSVGSSGRASSTDTQY
J gene: TRBJ2-3
V gene: TRBV9
clone size: many

CDR3 protein: ASSLPKGQWVHEQY
J gene: TRBJ2-7
V gene: TRBV12-3/TRBV12-4
clone size: few

CDR3 protein: ASSQGPQGHYEQY
J gene: TRBJ2-7
V gene: TRBV3-1
clone size: -

CDR3 protein: ATSRDRAGDGRNEQF
J gene: TRBJ2-1
V gene: TRBV15
clone size: few

CDR3 protein: ASSGGPFSYEQY
J gene: TRBJ2-7
V gene: TRBV6-5
clone size: -

CDR3 protein: ASRWVQSSYEQY
J gene: TRBJ2-7
V gene: TRBV6-6
clone size: -

CDR3 protein: ASGLSPGRRSSYEQY
J gene: -
V gene: TRBV12-5
clone size: -

CDR3 protein: ASSYSPSGGRQETQY
J gene: TRBJ2-5
V gene: TRBV6-5
clone size: -

CDR3 protein: ASSLRDAAYNEQF
J gene: TRBJ2-1
V gene: TRBV7-9
clone size: once

CDR3 protein: ASSSTGQGNQPQH
J gene: TRBJ1-5
V gene: TRBV12-3/TRBV12-4
clone size: -

CDR3 protein: SVALSGFGSYEQY
J gene: TRBJ2-7
V gene: TRBV29-1
clone size: few

CDR3 protein: ASSLGDGFPDTQY
J gene: TRBJ2-3
V gene: TRBV5-1
clone size: -

CDR3 protein: ASTPYGLATMGRSGTDTQY
J gene: TRBJ2-3
V gene: TRBV11-2
clone size: -

CDR3 protein: SVNPGWAGETQY
J gene: TRBJ2-3
V gene: TRBV29-1
clone size: -

CDR3 protein: ASSLAPGLGPRAGELF
J gene: TRBJ2-2
V gene: TRBV11-1
clone size: -

CDR3 protein: ASSPSSGRSQY
J gene: TRBJ2-3
V gene: TRBV7-3
clone size: -

CDR3 protein: SARSRGVQPQH
J gene: TRBJ1-5
V gene: TRBV20-1
clone size: -

CDR3 protein: SVEVTTGNTEAF
J gene: TRBJ1-1
V gene: TRBV29-1
clone size: -

CDR3 protein: ASSLPTLDPSTDTQY
J gene: TRBJ2-3
V gene: TRBV7-3
clone size: few

CDR3 protein: ASSLNWRESTYTQY
J gene: TRBJ2-3
V gene: TRBV7-2
clone size: -